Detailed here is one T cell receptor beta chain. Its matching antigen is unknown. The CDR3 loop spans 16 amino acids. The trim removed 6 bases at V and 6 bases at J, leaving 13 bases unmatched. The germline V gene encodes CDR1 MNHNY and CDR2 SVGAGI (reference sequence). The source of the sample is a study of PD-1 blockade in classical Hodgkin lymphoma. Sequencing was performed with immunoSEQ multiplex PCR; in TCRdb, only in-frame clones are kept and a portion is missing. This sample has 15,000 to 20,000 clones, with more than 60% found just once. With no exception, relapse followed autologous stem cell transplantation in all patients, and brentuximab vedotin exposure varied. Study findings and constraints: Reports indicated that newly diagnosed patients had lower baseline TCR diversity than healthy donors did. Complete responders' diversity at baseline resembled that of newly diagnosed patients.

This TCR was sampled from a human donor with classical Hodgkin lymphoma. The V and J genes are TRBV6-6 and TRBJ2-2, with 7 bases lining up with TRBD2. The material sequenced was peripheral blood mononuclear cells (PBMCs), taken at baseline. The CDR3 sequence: CASRWGGPAGPGELFF. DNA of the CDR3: TGTGCCAGCAGATGGGGGGGTCCAGCCGGGCCCGGGGAGCTGTTTTTT.